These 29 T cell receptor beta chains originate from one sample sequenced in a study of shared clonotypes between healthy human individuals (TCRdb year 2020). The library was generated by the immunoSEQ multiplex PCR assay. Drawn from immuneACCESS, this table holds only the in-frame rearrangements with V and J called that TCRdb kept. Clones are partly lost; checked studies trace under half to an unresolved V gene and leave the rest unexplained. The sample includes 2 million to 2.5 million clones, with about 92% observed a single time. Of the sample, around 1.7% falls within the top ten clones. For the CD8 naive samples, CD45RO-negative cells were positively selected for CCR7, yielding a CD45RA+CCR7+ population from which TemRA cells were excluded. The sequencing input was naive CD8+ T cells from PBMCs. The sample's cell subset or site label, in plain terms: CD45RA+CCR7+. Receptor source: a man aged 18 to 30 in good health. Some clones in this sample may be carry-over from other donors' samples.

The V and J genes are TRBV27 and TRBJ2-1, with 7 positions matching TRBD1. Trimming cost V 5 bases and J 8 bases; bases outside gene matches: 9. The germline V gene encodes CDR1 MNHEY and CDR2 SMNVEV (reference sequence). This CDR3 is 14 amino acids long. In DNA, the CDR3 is TGTGCCAGCAGTCCCTGGACAGGAAGCGATGAGCAGTTCTTC. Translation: CASSPWTGSDEQFF.

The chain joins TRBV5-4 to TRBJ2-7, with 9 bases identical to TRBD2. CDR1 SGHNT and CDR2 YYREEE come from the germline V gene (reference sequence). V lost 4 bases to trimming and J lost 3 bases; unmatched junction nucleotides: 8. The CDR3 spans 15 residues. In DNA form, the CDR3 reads TGTGCCAGCAGCCGGGATAGCGGGAGTATCTACGAGCAGTACTTC. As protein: CASSRDSGSIYEQYF.

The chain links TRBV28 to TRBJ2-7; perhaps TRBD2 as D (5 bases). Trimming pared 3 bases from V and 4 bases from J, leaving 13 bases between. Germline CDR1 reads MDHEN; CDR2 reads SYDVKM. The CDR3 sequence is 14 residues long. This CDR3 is CASSFLLPGYEQYF. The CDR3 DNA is TGTGCCAGCAGTTTTCTCTTACCGGGATACGAGCAGTACTTC.

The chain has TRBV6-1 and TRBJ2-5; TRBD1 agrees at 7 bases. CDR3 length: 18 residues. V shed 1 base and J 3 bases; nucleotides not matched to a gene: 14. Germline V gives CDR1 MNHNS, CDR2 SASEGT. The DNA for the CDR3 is TGTGCCAGCAGTGAAGAAAGGGGGCTAAGGGGTCCTAAAGAGACCCAGTACTTC. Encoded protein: CASSEERGLRGPKETQYF.

CDR3 amino acids: CASSLGAGTLSTDTQYF. The CDR3 DNA reads as TGTGCCAGCAGCTTGGGGGCCGGGACGTTAAGCACAGATACGCAGTATTTT. V is TRBV5-5 and J is TRBJ2-3; D is tentatively TRBD1 or TRBD2 (5 bases each). The CDR3 has 17 amino acids. Trimming removed 0 bases at V and 0 bases at J, with 14 bases between. Germline loops: CDR1 SGHKS, CDR2 YYEKEE (reference sequence).

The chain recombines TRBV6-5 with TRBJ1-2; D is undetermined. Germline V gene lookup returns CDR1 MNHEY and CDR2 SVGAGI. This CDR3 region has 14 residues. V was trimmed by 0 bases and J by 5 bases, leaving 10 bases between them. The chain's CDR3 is CASSYSGGIYGYTF. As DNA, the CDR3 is TGTGCCAGCAGTTACTCGGGTGGCATATATGGCTACACCTTC.

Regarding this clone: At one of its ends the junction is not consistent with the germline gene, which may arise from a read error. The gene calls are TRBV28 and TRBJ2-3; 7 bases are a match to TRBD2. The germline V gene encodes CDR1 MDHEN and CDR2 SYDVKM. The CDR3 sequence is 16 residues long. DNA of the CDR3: TGTGCCAGCAGTTTCCGCGGGGTAGCGGGTGCCGAACCGAGACATTTT. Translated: CASSFRGVAGAEPRHF.

The CDR3 coding sequence is TGTGCCAGCAGCCCCAGCGGGTACTCCTACAATGAGCAGTTCTTC. Encoded protein: CASSPSGYSYNEQFF. The chain uses TRBV7-7 and TRBJ2-1; perhaps TRBD2 as D (6 bases). From germline, CDR1 is SSHAT and CDR2 FNYEAQ (reference sequence). This CDR3 spans 15 amino acids. The V gene lost 5 bases and the J gene lost 0 bases, with 11 bases spanning the gap.

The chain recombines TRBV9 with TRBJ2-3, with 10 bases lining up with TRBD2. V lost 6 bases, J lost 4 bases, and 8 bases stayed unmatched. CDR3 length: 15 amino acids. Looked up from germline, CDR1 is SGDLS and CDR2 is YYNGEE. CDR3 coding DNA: TGTGCCAGCACCTCTAGCGGGAGTGGCGCAGATACGCAGTATTTT. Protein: CASTSSGSGADTQYF.

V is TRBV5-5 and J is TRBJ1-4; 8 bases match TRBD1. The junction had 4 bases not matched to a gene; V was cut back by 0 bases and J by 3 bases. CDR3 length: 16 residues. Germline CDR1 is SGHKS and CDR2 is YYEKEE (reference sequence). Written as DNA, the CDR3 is TGTGCCAGCAGCTTGGGACAGGGGCGATCTAATGAAAAACTGTTTTTT. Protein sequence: CASSLGQGRSNEKLFF.

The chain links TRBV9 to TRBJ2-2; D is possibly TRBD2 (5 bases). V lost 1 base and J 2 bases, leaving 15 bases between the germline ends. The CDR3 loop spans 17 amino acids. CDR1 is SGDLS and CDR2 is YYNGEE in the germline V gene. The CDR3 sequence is CASSVTRRTLNTGELFF. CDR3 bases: TGTGCCAGCAGCGTAACGAGGAGGACTCTAAACACCGGGGAGCTGTTTTTT.

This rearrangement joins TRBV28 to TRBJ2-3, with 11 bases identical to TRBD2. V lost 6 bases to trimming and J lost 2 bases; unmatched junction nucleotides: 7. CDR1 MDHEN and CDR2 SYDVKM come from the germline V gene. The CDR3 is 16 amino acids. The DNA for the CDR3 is TGTGCCAGCAGGCTGACTAGCGGGACGACCACAGATACGCAGTATTTT. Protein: CASRLTSGTTTDTQYF.

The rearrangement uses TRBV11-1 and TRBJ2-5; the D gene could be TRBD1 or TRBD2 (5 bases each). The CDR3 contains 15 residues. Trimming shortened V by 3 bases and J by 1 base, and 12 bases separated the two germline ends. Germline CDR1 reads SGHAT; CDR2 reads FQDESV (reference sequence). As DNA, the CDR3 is TGTGCCAGCAGCTTTTACGGGACGGTCCAAGAGACCCAGTACTTC. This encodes CASSFYGTVQETQYF.

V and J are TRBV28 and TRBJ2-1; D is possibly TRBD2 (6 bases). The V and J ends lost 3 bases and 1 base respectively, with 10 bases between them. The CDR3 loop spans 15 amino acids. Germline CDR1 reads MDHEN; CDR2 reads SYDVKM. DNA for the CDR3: TGTGCCAGCAGTTTTTCAGCGGGTTCCTACAATGAGCAGTTCTTC. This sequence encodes CASSFSAGSYNEQFF. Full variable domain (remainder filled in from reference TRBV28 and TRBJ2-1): DVKVTQSSRYLVKRTGEKVFLECVQDMDHENMFWYRQDPGLGLRLIYFSYDVKMKEKGDIPEGYSVSREKKERFSLILESASTNQTSMYLCASSFSAGSYNEQFFGPGTRLTVL.

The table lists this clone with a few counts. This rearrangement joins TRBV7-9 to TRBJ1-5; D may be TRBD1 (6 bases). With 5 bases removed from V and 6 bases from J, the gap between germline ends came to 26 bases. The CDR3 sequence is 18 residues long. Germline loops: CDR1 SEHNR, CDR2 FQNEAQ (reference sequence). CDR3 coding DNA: TGTGCCAGCAGCGGCCGGGACACTTTCGGAGGGGTCACTCAGCCCCAGCATTTT. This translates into CASSGRDTFGGVTQPQHF.

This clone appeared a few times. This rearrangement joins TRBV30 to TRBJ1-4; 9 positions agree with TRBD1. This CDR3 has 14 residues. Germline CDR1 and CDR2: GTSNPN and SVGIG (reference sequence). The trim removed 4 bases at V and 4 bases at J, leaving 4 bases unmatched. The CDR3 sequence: CAWNHRGRNEKLFF. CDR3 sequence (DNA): TGTGCCTGGAATCACAGGGGGCGTAATGAAAAACTGTTTTTT.

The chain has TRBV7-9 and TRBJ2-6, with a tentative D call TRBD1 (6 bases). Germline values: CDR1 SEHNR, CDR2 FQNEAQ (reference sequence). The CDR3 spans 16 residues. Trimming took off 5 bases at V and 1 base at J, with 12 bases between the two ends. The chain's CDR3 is CASSQTGISGANVLTF. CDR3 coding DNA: TGTGCCAGCAGCCAAACAGGGATATCTGGGGCCAACGTCCTGACTTTC.

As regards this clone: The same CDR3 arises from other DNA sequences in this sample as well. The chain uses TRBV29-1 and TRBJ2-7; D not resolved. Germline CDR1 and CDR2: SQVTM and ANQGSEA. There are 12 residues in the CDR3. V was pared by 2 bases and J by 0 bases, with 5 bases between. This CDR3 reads CSVELGSYEQYF. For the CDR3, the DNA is TGCAGCGTTGAATTGGGCTCCTACGAGCAGTACTTC.

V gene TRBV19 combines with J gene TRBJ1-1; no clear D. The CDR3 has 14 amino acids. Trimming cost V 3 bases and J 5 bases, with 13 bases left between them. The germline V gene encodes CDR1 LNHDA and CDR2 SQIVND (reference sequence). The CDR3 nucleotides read TGTGCCAGTAGTATTGGACCGGTGCATACTGAAGCTTTCTTT. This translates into CASSIGPVHTEAFF.

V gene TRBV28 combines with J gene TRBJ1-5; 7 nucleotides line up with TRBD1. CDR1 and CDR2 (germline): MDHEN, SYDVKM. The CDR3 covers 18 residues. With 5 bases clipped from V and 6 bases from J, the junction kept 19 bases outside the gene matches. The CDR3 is CASSILTPGQYRSQPQHF. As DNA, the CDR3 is TGTGCCAGCAGTATTCTCACGCCGGGACAGTATCGTAGTCAGCCCCAGCATTTT.

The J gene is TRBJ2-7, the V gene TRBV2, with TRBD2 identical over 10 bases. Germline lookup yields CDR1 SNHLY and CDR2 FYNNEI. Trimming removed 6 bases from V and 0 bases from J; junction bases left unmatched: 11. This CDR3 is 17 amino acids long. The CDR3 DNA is TGTGCCAGCAGCGCCTACCCGGGACTAGCGAACTCCTACGAGCAGTACTTC. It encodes CASSAYPGLANSYEQYF.

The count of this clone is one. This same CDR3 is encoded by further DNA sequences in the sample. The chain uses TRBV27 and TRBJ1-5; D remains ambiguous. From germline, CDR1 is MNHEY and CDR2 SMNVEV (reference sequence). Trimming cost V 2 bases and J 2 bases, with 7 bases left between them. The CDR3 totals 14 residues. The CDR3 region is CASSLRAGNQPQHF. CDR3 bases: TGTGCCAGCAGTTTAAGGGCAGGCAATCAGCCCCAGCATTTT.

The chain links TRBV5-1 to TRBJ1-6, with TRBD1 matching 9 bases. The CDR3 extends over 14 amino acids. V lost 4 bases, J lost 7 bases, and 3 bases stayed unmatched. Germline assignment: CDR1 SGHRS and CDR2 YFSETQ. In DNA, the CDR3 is TGCGCCAGCAGCCCAACAGGGGGCAATTCACCCCTCCACTTT. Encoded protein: CASSPTGGNSPLHF.

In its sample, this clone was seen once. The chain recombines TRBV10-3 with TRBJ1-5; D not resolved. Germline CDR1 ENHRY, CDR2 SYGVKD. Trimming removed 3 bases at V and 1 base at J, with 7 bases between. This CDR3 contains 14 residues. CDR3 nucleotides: TGTGCCATCAGTGACCGGCAGAGCAATCAGCCCCAGCATTTT. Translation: CAISDRQSNQPQHF.

For the CDR3, the DNA is TGTGCCAGCAGTTATCTGCGGCCAAAGTACAATGAGCAGTTCTTC. Translating it yields CASSYLRPKYNEQFF. The gene calls are TRBV6-5 and TRBJ2-1; D remains ambiguous. This CDR3 has 15 amino acids. Trimming left V 3 bases short and J 4 bases short, with 13 bases between. In germline, CDR1 is MNHEY, CDR2 SVGAGI.

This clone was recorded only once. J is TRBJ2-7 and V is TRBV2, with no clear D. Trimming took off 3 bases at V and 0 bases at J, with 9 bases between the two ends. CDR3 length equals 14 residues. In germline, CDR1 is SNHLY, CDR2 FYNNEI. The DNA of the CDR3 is TGTGCCAGCAGTGAGCCCAGGCTCTCCTACGAGCAGTACTTC. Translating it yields CASSEPRLSYEQYF.

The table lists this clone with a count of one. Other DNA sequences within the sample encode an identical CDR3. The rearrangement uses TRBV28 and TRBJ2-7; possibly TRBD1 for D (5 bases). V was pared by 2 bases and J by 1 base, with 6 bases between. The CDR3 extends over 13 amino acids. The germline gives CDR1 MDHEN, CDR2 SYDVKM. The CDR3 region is CASSLHRSYEQYF. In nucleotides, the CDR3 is TGTGCCAGCAGTTTACACAGGTCCTACGAGCAGTACTTC. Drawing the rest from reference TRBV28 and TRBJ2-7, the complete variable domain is DVKVTQSSRYLVKRTGEKVFLECVQDMDHENMFWYRQDPGLGLRLIYFSYDVKMKEKGDIPEGYSVSREKKERFSLILESASTNQTSMYLCASSLHRSYEQYFGPGTRLTVT.

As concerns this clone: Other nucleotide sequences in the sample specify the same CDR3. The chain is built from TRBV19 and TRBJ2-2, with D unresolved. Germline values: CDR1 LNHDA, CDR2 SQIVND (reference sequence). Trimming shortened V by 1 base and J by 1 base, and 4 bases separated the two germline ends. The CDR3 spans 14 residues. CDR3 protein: CASSIGWNTGELFF. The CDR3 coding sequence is TGTGCCAGTAGTATAGGATGGAACACCGGGGAGCTGTTTTTT. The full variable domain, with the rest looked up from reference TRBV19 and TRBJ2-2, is DGGITQSPKYLFRKEGQNVTLSCEQNLNHDAMYWYRQDPGQGLRLIYYSQIVNDFQKGDIAEGYSVSREKKESFPLTVTSAQKNPTAFYLCASSIGWNTGELFFGEGSRLTVL.

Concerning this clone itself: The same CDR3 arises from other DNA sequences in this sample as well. The CDR3 sequence is CASSPTGSYNEQFF. Written as DNA, the CDR3 is TGTGCCAGCAGTCCGACGGGCTCCTACAATGAGCAGTTCTTC. The chain uses TRBV27 and TRBJ2-1; no clear D gene. Trimming shortened V by 5 bases and J by 0 bases, and 8 bases separated the two germline ends. The CDR3 is 14 residues long. CDR1 MNHEY and CDR2 SMNVEV come from the germline V gene (reference sequence).